The TCR beta chain under discussion was sequenced for a study of neurological immune-mediated disorders. Unsorted libraries came from 2 million PBMCs stored at -80 °C. In this sample, this clonotype turned up many times. Germline CDR1 is SQVTM and CDR2 is ANQGSEA. Deletions cut 6 bases from V and 1 base from J, with 12 bases between. This CDR3 is 13 amino acids long. TCRdb passed the 5' RACE reads through MiXCR, listing each CDR3 protein once. The sample has about 62,000 distinct CDR3 sequences, 3.5% to 4.5% seen once. The rearrangement links TRBV29-1 to TRBJ2-5; a weak D match, TRBD1 (5 bases). This clonotype was obtained from a woman in her 50s with multiple sclerosis. Sequences were obtained from PBMCs. CDR3 loop: CSVHNQGQETQYF. CDR3 DNA: TGCAGCGTGCACAATCAGGGCCAAGAGACCCAGTACTTC.